The T cell receptor beta chain under discussion was sequenced for a study of T-cell reconstitution after alpha-beta-depleted transplantation in children. Broader study findings: Alpha-beta T cells about two months after transplant reportedly derived from several hundred expanded graft clones. T-cell counts and diversity were attributed mostly to newly produced T cells one year after transplant.

TCRbeta library preparation incorporated unique molecular identifiers. Via MiXCR, TCRdb re-called the PCR reads, giving one row per CDR3 protein. The sample lists a few hundred thousand distinct CDR3 sequences; over 10% were seen once. This CDR3 is built from 15 residues. Trimming took 8 bases from V and 3 from J; bases not matched to a gene: 13. Germline CDR1 MNHEY, CDR2 SMNVEV (reference sequence). This clonotype was seen more than once but under ten times. Its antigen is currently unknown. This TCR came from a male patient younger than 18 who had a stem cell transplant for acute myeloid leukemia, so the T cells may come from the graft donor. The genes are TRBV27 and TRBJ2-7, with 7 bases matching TRBD1. Sequences were derived from PBMCs, mostly from graft donor cells, sampled 360 days after TCRalphabeta/CD19-depleted stem cell transplant. The CDR3 is CASAMHRGLYYEQYF. DNA of the CDR3: TGTGCCAGCGCTATGCACAGGGGCCTCTACTACGAGCAGTACTTC.